The subject of this entry is one T cell receptor beta chain. The CDR3 contains 16 residues. CDR1 and CDR2 from the germline V gene are SGHRS and YFSETQ. Trimming left V 0 bases short and J 2 bases short, with 15 bases between. The data were taken from a study of control samples from healthy donors and cancer patients. Sequencing was performed with immunoSEQ multiplex PCR; in TCRdb, only in-frame clones are kept and a portion is missing. The repertoire holds approximately 150,000 clones, with roughly nine tenths as singletons. This clonotype was sampled from a woman aged 25 to 45 in good health. This chain uses TRBV5-1 with TRBJ2-7; D possibly matches TRBD1 or TRBD2 (5 bases each). The material sequenced was blood. The CDR3 bases are TGCGCCAGCAGCTTGGGATTGGGGGACGGAACCTACGAGCAGTACTTC. Translating gives CASSLGLGDGTYEQYF.